These 18 T cell receptor beta chains originate from one sample sequenced in a study of T-cell memory formation after mild COVID-19 (dated by TCRdb to 2020 to 2022). The protocol used for the library was 5' RACE. Data came from an Illumina NovaSeq 6000. Using fastp trimming at Q25 and MiXCR clonotype assembly, TCRdb reanalyzed the public sequencing data and kept in-frame beta chains. Identical CDR3 proteins give one entry, which carries the most common genes and DNA. For this sample there are some 210,000 distinct CDR3 sequences; around 30% appear just once. Of the sample, roughly an eighth falls within the top ten clones. Sequencing was done on a sample of PBMCs or a T cell subset sorted from them (not recorded which). These receptors all come from an adult woman who had mild COVID-19 (a few samples of this study predate the infection). The sample titles of this study are shuffled in the database, so cell type and time point are left out; the donor was told from shared clones.

This clonotype was observed a few times. CDR3 loop: CSARKTGGTEQYF. The CDR3 bases are TGCAGTGCTAGAAAAACGGGAGGAACCGAGCAGTACTTC. The chain recombines TRBV20-1 with TRBJ2-7; 7 bases are a match to TRBD2. The CDR3 has 13 amino acids. The V and J ends lost 2 bases and 6 bases, in that order; junction bases with no gene match: 7. Germline assignment: CDR1 DFQATT and CDR2 SNEGSKA (reference sequence).

V is TRBV7-9 and J is TRBJ1-1, with D uncertain. V was cut by 1 base and J by 5 bases, with 11 bases left in between. Germline V gene sequence: CDR1 SEHNR, CDR2 FQNEAQ (reference sequence). The CDR3 has 14 amino acids. CDR3 DNA: TGTGCCAGCAGCTTAGAACCCCCGGGGACTGAAGCTTTCTTT. This translates into CASSLEPPGTEAFF.

The chain links TRBV7-2 to TRBJ1-6; a possible D gene is TRBD1 (5 bases). V gave up 3 bases and J gave up 9 bases, with 15 bases separating them. This CDR3 contains 15 residues. Per germline, CDR1 SGHTA and CDR2 FQGNSA. The CDR3 loop is CASSLGGGIGSPLHF. CDR3 nucleotides: TGTGCCAGCAGCTTGGGCGGGGGTATTGGTTCACCCCTCCACTTT. Filled out from reference TRBV7-2 and TRBJ1-6, the complete variable domain reads GAGVSQSPSNKVTEKGKDVELRCDPISGHTALYWYRQSLGQGLEFLIYFQGNSAPDKSGLPSDRFSAERTGGSVSTLTIQRTQQEDSAVYLCASSLGGGIGSPLHFGNGTRLTVT.

The chain links TRBV6-1 to TRBJ1-2, with TRBD1 matching 7 bases. From germline, CDR1 is MNHNS and CDR2 SASEGT. With 3 bases clipped from V and 5 bases from J, the junction kept 15 bases outside the gene matches. This CDR3 region has 17 residues. The CDR3 sequence: CASSDGQAARLSYGYTF. The CDR3 nucleotides read TGTGCCAGCAGTGACGGACAGGCTGCTCGGCTTTCTTATGGCTACACCTTC.

The rearrangement joins TRBV9 to TRBJ2-2; TRBD2 matches 9 bases. Germline V gene sequence: CDR1 SGDLS, CDR2 YYNGEE. V lost 5 bases, J lost 0 bases, and 2 bases stayed unmatched. The CDR3 runs 15 residues. The CDR3 is CASRTSGPNTGELFF. CDR3 DNA sequence: TGTGCCAGCAGGACTAGCGGCCCGAACACCGGGGAGCTGTTTTTT. Based on the CDR3 plus reference TRBV9 and TRBJ2-2, the full variable domain is DSGVTQTPKHLITATGQRVTLRCSPRSGDLSVYWYQQSLDQGLQFLIQYYNGEERAKGNILERFSAQQFPDLHSELNLSSLELGDSALYFCASRTSGPNTGELFFGEGSRLTVL.

This clonotype was seen a few times. This chain's CDR3 is CASSFGGFTDTQYF. CDR3 bases: TGTGCCAGCAGTTTTGGAGGATTCACAGATACGCAGTATTTT. This chain joins TRBV12-3 or TRBV12-4 and TRBJ2-3; possibly TRBD2 for D (5 bases). CDR3 length equals 14 residues. V lost 3 bases and J lost 2, with 9 bases in between.

This clonotype was seen ten or more times. The rearrangement uses TRBV15 and TRBJ2-3, with D possibly being TRBD2 (6 bases). The CDR3 runs 16 residues. Per the germline V gene, CDR1 is LNHNV and CDR2 is YYDKDF (reference sequence). Trimming stripped 2 bases from V and 2 bases from J, with 14 bases between. The CDR3 reads CATSRPFSGSTDTQYF. The CDR3 coding sequence is TGTGCCACCAGCAGACCCTTTAGCGGCTCCACAGATACGCAGTATTTT.

The chain is built from TRBV27 and TRBJ1-4; a possible D gene is TRBD1 (5 bases). The CDR3 extends over 17 amino acids. Trimming stripped 0 bases from V and 5 bases from J, with 16 bases between. Germline-derived CDR1 and CDR2 are MNHEY and SMNVEV (reference sequence). Here the CDR3 reads CASSLSLIRQRNEKLFF. The CDR3 nucleotides read TGTGCCAGCAGTTTATCGCTTATACGACAGAGGAATGAAAAACTGTTTTTT.

The rearrangement links TRBV2 to TRBJ1-1; D gene ambiguous. V gave up 0 bases and J gave up 1 base, with 3 bases separating them. The V gene's germline CDR1 is SNHLY and CDR2 FYNNEI. This CDR3 is built from 13 residues. Written as DNA, the CDR3 is TGTGCCAGCAGTGAAGCACCGAACACTGAAGCTTTCTTT. Encoded protein: CASSEAPNTEAFF.

This clonotype was counted only a few times. The V call is TRBV12-3 or TRBV12-4, the J call TRBJ1-1, with unresolved D. The ends were cut back, 11 bases at V and 3 bases at J, with 10 bases in the middle. The CDR3 has 11 amino acids. CDR3: CAGLKDTEAFF. Here the CDR3 DNA reads TGTGCCGGACTCAAGGACACTGAAGCTTTCTTT.

V gene TRBV29-1 combines with J gene TRBJ1-4; 8 bases map to TRBD1. The germline gives CDR1 SQVTM, CDR2 ANQGSEA. The J segment lost 8 bases and the V segment lost 3 bases, leaving 11 bases of the junction unmatched. This CDR3 contains 15 residues. The CDR3 coding sequence is TGCAGCGTTGATAGCAGCGGGACAGGAACCGAAAAACTGTTTTTT. This gives the protein CSVDSSGTGTEKLFF.

V is TRBV30 and J is TRBJ1-1, with D maybe TRBD1 (5 bases). V lost 0 bases and J lost 10, with 15 bases in between. CDR1 is GTSNPN, CDR2 SVGIG, per germline (reference sequence). The CDR3 runs 13 residues. The CDR3 here is CAWSVDSHRGAFF. CDR3 in DNA: TGTGCCTGGAGTGTAGACAGCCACCGAGGAGCTTTCTTT. Together with reference TRBV30 and TRBJ1-1, the CDR3 gives the full variable domain: SQTIHQWPATLVQPVGSPLSLECTVEGTSNPNLYWYRQAAGRGLQLLFYSVGIGQISSEVPQNLSASRPQDRQFILSSKKLLLSDSGFYLCAWSVDSHRGAFFGQGTRLTVV.

V and J are TRBV7-9 and TRBJ1-1; D uncertain. CDR1 and CDR2 from the germline V gene are SEHNR and FQNEAQ (reference sequence). This CDR3 contains 15 residues. V lost 5 bases to trimming and J lost 0 bases, with 13 bases between them. The CDR3 loop is CASSPPSGLNTEAFF. CDR3 DNA: TGTGCCAGCAGCCCCCCATCAGGCTTGAACACTGAAGCTTTCTTT. Combining the CDR3 with reference TRBV7-9 and TRBJ1-1 gives the whole variable domain DTGVSQNPRHKITKRGQNVTFRCDPISEHNRLYWYRQTLGQGPEFLTYFQNEAQLEKSRLLSDRFSAERPKGSFSTLEIQRTEQGDSAMYLCASSPPSGLNTEAFFGQGTRLTVV.

The sample holds a few counts of this clonotype. This chain joins TRBV7-9 and TRBJ2-5, with 9 bases fitting TRBD2. The V segment lost 1 base and the J segment 2 bases; nucleotides outside the gene matches: 5. CDR3 size: 16 residues. Germline CDR1 SEHNR, CDR2 FQNEAQ (reference sequence). DNA for the CDR3: TGTGCCAGCAGCTTAGGACTAGCGGCACATCAAGAGACCCAGTACTTC. This gives the protein CASSLGLAAHQETQYF.

Only a few counts were recorded for this clonotype. The J gene is TRBJ1-2, the V gene TRBV12-3 or TRBV12-4; D unresolved. This CDR3 comprises 12 residues. V was cut by 3 bases and J by 8 bases, with 10 bases left in between. CDR3 bases: TGTGCCAGCAGTTTCTTTGCAGACGGCTACACCTTC. Encoded protein: CASSFFADGYTF.

In this sample, this clonotype turned up a few times. The chain links TRBV6-2 or TRBV6-3 to TRBJ2-7; 11 nucleotides match TRBD2. Germline-derived CDR1 and CDR2 are MNHEY and SVGEGT. Unmatched junction bases numbered 3, after V lost 6 bases and J lost 2 bases. This CDR3 region has 14 residues. CDR3 in amino acids: CASSRTSGPYEQYF. The CDR3 DNA sequence: TGTGCCAGCAGCAGGACTAGCGGGCCCTACGAGCAGTACTTC.

The chain is built from TRBV19 and TRBJ1-1; 7 nucleotides agree with TRBD1. The CDR3 runs to 16 residues. V lost 8 bases, J lost 0 bases, and 12 bases stayed unmatched. CDR1 is LNHDA, CDR2 SQIVND, per germline (reference sequence). In DNA form, the CDR3 reads TGTGCCAGTCACCTGACAGGGACGGGACTGAACACTGAAGCTTTCTTT. This codes for CASHLTGTGLNTEAFF.

The V call is TRBV29-1, the J call TRBJ2-1; D call uncertain. The CDR3 runs 12 residues. Trimming stripped 6 bases from V and 8 bases from J, with 14 bases between. Germline loops: CDR1 SQVTM, CDR2 ANQGSEA. The CDR3 sequence is CSVLRRYDEQFF. CDR3 DNA sequence: TGCAGCGTCTTACGCCGTTACGATGAGCAGTTCTTC.